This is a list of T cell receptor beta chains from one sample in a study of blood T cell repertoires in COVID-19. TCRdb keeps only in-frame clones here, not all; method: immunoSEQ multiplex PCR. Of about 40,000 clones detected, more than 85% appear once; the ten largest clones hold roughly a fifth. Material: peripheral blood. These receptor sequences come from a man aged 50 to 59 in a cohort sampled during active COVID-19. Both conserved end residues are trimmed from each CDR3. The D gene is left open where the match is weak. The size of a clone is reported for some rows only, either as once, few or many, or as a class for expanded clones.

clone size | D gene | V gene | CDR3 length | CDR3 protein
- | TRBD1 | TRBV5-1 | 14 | ASSWAGTGRPGELF
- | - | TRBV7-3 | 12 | ASSQGHEGETQY
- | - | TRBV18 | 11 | ASSPWAQGPQH
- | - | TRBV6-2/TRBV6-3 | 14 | ASSYSTRSITDTQY
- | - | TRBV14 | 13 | ASSQSPIPYNEQF
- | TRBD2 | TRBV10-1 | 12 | ASFSGKLTDTQY
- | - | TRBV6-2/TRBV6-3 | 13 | ASSYEQGRNQPQH
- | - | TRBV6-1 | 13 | ASSEWEEDNYGYT
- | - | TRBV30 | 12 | AWKRDQGKSPLH
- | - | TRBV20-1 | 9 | SARGSTFEY
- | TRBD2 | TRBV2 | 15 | ASSEEALSGGSYEQY
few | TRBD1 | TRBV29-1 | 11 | SARQGAGQPQH
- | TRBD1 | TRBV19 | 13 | ASRSTGGSGNTIY
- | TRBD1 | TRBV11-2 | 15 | ASSARVGTGVTDTQY
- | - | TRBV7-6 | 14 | ASSLGRAGANYGYT
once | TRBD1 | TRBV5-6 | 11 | ASSTGTGYGYT
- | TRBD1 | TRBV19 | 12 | ASLRTGGSPEAF